The present T cell receptor (beta chain) was sequenced within a study of CD8 T cells in ankylosing spondylitis. General study points: Clones linked to disease were reported to show significant enrichment in matched ankylosing spondylitis synovial fluid. In ankylosing spondylitis blood, a motif of about 8 highly homologous TCR beta variants appeared characteristic.

There are many counts of this clonotype. What it binds is unknown. TCRdb recomputed calls from the 5' RACE reads with MiXCR, one row per CDR3 protein. This sample has about 220,000 distinct CDR3 sequences; 6% to 8% occur once, and the top ten carry more than 13%. The V gene's germline CDR1 is MNHEY and CDR2 SMNVEV (reference sequence). Trimming took 5 bases from V and 1 from J; bases not matched to a gene: 8. CDR3 length equals 17 residues. The chain couples TRBV27 to TRBJ1-6, with 7 bases matching TRBD1. This clonotype originated in a male donor with ankylosing spondylitis. Sequenced: blood, either unsorted or a sorted T cell fraction (not recorded which). CDR3 coding DNA: TGTGCCAGCAGTACCCACAGGGGACTATCCTATAATTCACCCCTCCACTTT. It codes for CASSTHRGLSYNSPLHF.